This T cell receptor beta chain appears in the sequencing data of a study of T cell repertoires in cytomegalovirus infection. Turning to the study itself: CMV infection plus the matching HLA type was flagged by public TCR beta signatures.

Comments on this clonotype: The antigen is unknown.

Germline V gives CDR1 MDHEN, CDR2 SYDVKM. The CDR3 has 19 amino acids. V gave up 2 bases and J gave up 6 bases; unmatched junction bases: 19. TCRdb used MiXCR to reprocess the reads, holding one entry per CDR3 protein. The table includes some 700,000 distinct CDR3 sequences, roughly 35% detected once. Broader study findings: There were HLA-C-restricted CMV-specific TCR beta clonotypes dominating the ex vivo response. Pooled public TCR beta family frequency picked out CMV carriers with the relevant HLA.

The TCR was taken from a human donor in good health (CMV status not recorded). Some clones in this sample may be carry-over from other donors' samples. The sequencing sample was made of PBMCs. J is TRBJ2-7 and V is TRBV28, with TRBD2 matching 10 bases. In nucleotides, the CDR3 is TGTGCCAGCAGTTTACCCCGGGCTAGCGGGAGAATCCATAAAAGCGAGCAGTACTTC. Protein product: CASSLPRASGRIHKSEQYF.